The 13 T cell receptor beta chains in this list originate from one sample, sequenced in a study of OX40 agonist ivuxolimab in advanced cancers. Clones were sequenced by immunoSEQ multiplex PCR, and TCRdb holds only the in-frame ones, with some missing. The sample carries 70,000 to 95,000 clones, approximately 94% recorded once. The source was CD4+ or CD8+ T cells sorted from blood, collected in a trial of the OX40 agonist ivuxolimab. The receptors were sampled from an adult with an advanced solid tumor such as melanoma, head and neck, liver or kidney cancer.

This chain uses TRBV28 with TRBJ2-7; the D gene is possibly TRBD1 (6 bases). CDR3 length equals 13 residues. Germline V CDR1 and CDR2: MDHEN, SYDVKM. Trimming removed 3 bases from V and 2 bases from J, with 8 bases in between. The CDR3 DNA reads TGTGCCAGCAGTTTCCAGGGGACCTACGAGCAGTACTTC. The encoded protein is CASSFQGTYEQYF. Using reference TRBV28 and TRBJ2-7 for the parts outside the CDR3, the full variable domain is DVKVTQSSRYLVKRTGEKVFLECVQDMDHENMFWYRQDPGLGLRLIYFSYDVKMKEKGDIPEGYSVSREKKERFSLILESASTNQTSMYLCASSFQGTYEQYFGPGTRLTVT.

This clone was detected only once. The rearrangement links TRBV5-6 to TRBJ2-2; 9 nucleotides line up with TRBD1. Germline V gives CDR1 SGHDT, CDR2 YYEEEE. The V gene end was trimmed by 4 bases and the J gene end by 7 bases; junction bases not matched to a gene: 17. This CDR3 is 18 amino acids long. The CDR3 sequence is CASSQLSGTGLEVGELFF. CDR3 coding DNA: TGTGCCAGCAGCCAACTATCCGGGACAGGGCTTGAGGTCGGGGAGCTGTTTTTT.

The V call is TRBV7-9, the J call TRBJ2-4; D is possibly TRBD1 (6 bases). CDR3 length equals 12 residues. V was cut by 4 bases and J by 13 bases, with 14 bases left in between. Looked up from germline, CDR1 is SEHNR and CDR2 is FQNEAQ (reference sequence). CDR3: CASSSGETLQYF. CDR3 DNA: TGTGCCAGCAGCTCAGGGGAAACTCTCCAGTACTTC.

V and J are TRBV29-1 and TRBJ2-1, with D uncertain. The CDR3 runs 11 residues. From germline, CDR1 is SQVTM and CDR2 ANQGSEA. Trimming shortened V by 3 bases and J by 6 bases, and 6 bases separated the two germline ends. The CDR3 reads CSVERPNEQFF. The CDR3 coding sequence is TGCAGCGTTGAGAGGCCCAATGAGCAGTTCTTC.

The chain is built from TRBV7-2 and TRBJ2-1; 11 nucleotides match TRBD2. This CDR3 comprises 15 residues. Germline V gene data show CDR1 as SGHTA and CDR2 as FQGNSA. V lost 5 bases and J lost 10; bases outside the gene matches: 10. CDR3 sequence: CASSPDSLAGGEQFF. CDR3 DNA: TGTGCCAGCAGCCCCGATTCCCTAGCGGGAGGCGAGCAGTTCTTC.

The rearrangement joins TRBV15 to TRBJ1-6, with 7 positions matching TRBD1. The CDR3 consists of 14 residues. Germline V lookup: CDR1 LNHNV, CDR2 YYDKDF (reference sequence). J gave up 10 bases and V 3 bases, and 6 bases lay outside the gene matches. The CDR3 loop is CATSRDGTASPLHF. Written as DNA, the CDR3 is TGTGCCACCAGCAGGGATGGGACAGCATCACCCCTCCACTTT.

The chain carries TRBV10-3 and TRBJ2-7; D tentatively fits TRBD1 or TRBD2 (5 bases each). The CDR3 has 15 residues. Germline CDR1 ENHRY, CDR2 SYGVKD. Trimming cost V 0 bases and J 7 bases, with 16 bases left between them. The CDR3 is CAISESSEGFWEQYF. The CDR3 nucleotides are TGTGCCATCAGTGAGTCCAGTGAGGGGTTCTGGGAGCAGTACTTC.

The genes are TRBV27 and TRBJ2-3, with 8 positions matching TRBD2. The CDR3 consists of 15 residues. The germline CDR1 and CDR2 sequences are MNHEY and SMNVEV (reference sequence). Unmatched junction bases numbered 6, after V lost 7 bases and J lost 0 bases. As DNA, the CDR3 is TGTGCCAGCACCCGGGTAGCGGGGAGCACAGATACGCAGTATTTT. Translating it yields CASTRVAGSTDTQYF.

This sequence joins TRBV6-6 and TRBJ2-2; D is ambiguous. V was shortened by 5 bases and J by 6 bases, with 10 bases between the two germline ends. This CDR3 has 13 amino acids. Looked up from germline, CDR1 is MNHNY and CDR2 is SVGAGI (reference sequence). CDR3 nucleotide sequence: TGTGCCAGCAGTCCCAGCGAGTCCGGGGAGCTGTTTTTT. Its protein product is CASSPSESGELFF.

V and J are TRBV5-1 and TRBJ2-7, with D tentatively TRBD1 or TRBD2 (5 bases each). CDR1 SGHRS and CDR2 YFSETQ come from the germline V gene. The CDR3 runs to 13 residues. V was cut by 5 bases and J by 2 bases, with 11 bases left in between. The CDR3: CASSYGTTYEQYF. CDR3 DNA sequence: TGCGCCAGCAGTTACGGGACCACCTACGAGCAGTACTTC.

The chain combines TRBV9 with TRBJ2-1, with D tentatively TRBD1 (6 bases). V lost 0 bases and J lost 5, with 6 bases in between. Germline V gene lookup returns CDR1 SGDLS and CDR2 YYNGEE. This CDR3 comprises 13 residues. CDR3 in DNA: TGTGCCAGCAGCGTAGACAGGGACAATGAGCAGTTCTTC. It yields the protein CASSVDRDNEQFF.

The chain is built from TRBV18 and TRBJ1-2, with D unclear. The length of the CDR3 is 13 residues. V shed 4 bases and J shed 0 bases, with 6 bases lying between them. Germline V gene lookup returns CDR1 KGHSH and CDR2 LQKENI. The CDR3 DNA reads TGTGCCAGCTCACAGGGATCTAACTATGGCTACACCTTC. Its protein is CASSQGSNYGYTF.

The chain combines TRBV7-9 with TRBJ1-5; 10 bases line up with TRBD1. Germline values: CDR1 SEHNR, CDR2 FQNEAQ (reference sequence). The V and J ends lost 5 bases and 5 bases, in that order; junction bases with no gene match: 6. The CDR3 length is 15 residues. For the CDR3, the DNA is TGTGCCAGCAGCCCCGGGACAGGGGACGATCAGCCCCAGCATTTT. Translation gives CASSPGTGDDQPQHF.